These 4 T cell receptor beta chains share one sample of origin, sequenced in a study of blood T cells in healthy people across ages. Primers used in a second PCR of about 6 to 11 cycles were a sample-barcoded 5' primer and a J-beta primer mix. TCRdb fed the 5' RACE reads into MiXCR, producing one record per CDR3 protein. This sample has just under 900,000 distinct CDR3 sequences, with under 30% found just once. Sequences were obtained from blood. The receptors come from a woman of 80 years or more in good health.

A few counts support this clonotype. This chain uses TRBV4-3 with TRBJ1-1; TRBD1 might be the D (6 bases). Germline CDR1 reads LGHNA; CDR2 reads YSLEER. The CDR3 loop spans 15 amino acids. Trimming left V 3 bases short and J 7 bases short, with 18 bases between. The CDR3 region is CASSQAILGGVEAFF. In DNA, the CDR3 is TGCGCCAGCAGCCAGGCTATTCTAGGGGGAGTTGAAGCTTTCTTT.

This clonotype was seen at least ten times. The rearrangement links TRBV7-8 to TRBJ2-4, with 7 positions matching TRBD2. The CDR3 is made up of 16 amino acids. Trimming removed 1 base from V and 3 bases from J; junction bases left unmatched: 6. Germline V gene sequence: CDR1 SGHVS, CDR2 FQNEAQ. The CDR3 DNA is TGTGCCAGCAGCTTAGACGGGGGGACCGGCAAAAACATTCAGTACTTC. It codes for CASSLDGGTGKNIQYF.

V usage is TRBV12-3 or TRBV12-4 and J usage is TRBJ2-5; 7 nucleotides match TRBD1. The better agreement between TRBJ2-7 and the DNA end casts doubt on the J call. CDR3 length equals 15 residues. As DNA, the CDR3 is TGTGCCAGCAGCCGACAGGGTTCCCTTTCCTACGAGCAGTACTTC. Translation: CASSRQGSLSYEQYF.

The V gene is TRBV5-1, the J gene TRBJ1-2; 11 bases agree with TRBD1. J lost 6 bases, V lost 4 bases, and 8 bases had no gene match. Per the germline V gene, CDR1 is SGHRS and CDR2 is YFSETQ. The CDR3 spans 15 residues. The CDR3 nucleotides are TGCGCCAGCAGCACGGACAGGGGGCCGCATGATGGCTACACCTTC. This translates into CASSTDRGPHDGYTF.